The sequence of this T cell receptor beta chain was determined in a study of breast tumors, draining lymph nodes, adjacent tissues. Study outcomes and limitations: Data fit most tumor T cells coming from lymph node, expanding in tumor.

Via MiXCR, TCRdb re-called the multiplex PCR reads, giving one row per CDR3 protein. The sample has roughly 260,000 distinct CDR3 sequences, around 31% seen once. Per germline, CDR1 LNHNV and CDR2 YYDKDF (reference sequence). After removal of 1 base from V and 0 bases from J, the junction contained 7 bases not matched to a gene. The CDR3 spans 17 residues. Samples came from axillary lymph nodes draining the breast cancer. This clonotype showed up many times. What it binds is unknown. Sequencing input: axillary lymph node tissue. The chain uses TRBV15 and TRBJ2-3; 7 bases fit TRBD2. This receptor was taken from a female donor with breast cancer. Some clones in this sample may be carry-over from other donors' samples. CDR3 nucleotide sequence: TGTGCCACCAGCAGAGGTGGTCTAGCGGACAGCACAGATACGCAGTATTTT. This translates into CATSRGGLADSTDTQYF.